The source of this T cell receptor beta chain is a study of early T cells in non-severe SARS-CoV-2 infection. For the study at large: Unpaired chains resulted from sequencing bulk RNA of unsorted whole blood.

This clonotype was seen only a few times. There are 15 residues in the CDR3. Germline values: CDR1 SGHNT, CDR2 YYREEE (reference sequence). V lost 3 bases, J lost 0 bases, and 11 bases lay in between. The TCR library protocol was used to attach unique molecular identifiers. These identifiers were attached to individual cDNA molecules. TCRdb re-called the 5' RACE reads with MiXCR, one entry per CDR3 protein. The sample lists 35,000 to 40,000 distinct CDR3 sequences, 5.8% occurring once. The sample was whole blood. The receptor's source is an adult who was a healthcare worker with PCR-confirmed SARS-CoV-2 infection or an uninfected control (not recorded which). The V and J genes are TRBV5-4 and TRBJ2-3, with D tentatively TRBD2 (6 bases). DNA of the CDR3: TGTGCCAGCAGCTCGTGGCGGGGTAGCACAGATACGCAGTATTTT. This translates into CASSSWRGSTDTQYF.